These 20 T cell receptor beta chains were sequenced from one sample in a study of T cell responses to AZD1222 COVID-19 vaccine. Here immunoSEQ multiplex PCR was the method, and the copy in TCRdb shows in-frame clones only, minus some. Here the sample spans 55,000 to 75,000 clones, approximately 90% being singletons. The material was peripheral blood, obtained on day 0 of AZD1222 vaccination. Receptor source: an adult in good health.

The CDR3 nucleotides read TGTGCCAGCAGTTCCCCGGAGGCCGGGAAGTGGTACGAGCAGTACTTC. Residues: CASSSPEAGKWYEQYF. This sequence joins TRBV27 and TRBJ2-7; the D gene is possibly TRBD2 (5 bases). Per germline, CDR1 MNHEY and CDR2 SMNVEV (reference sequence). CDR3 length: 16 amino acids. V lost 4 bases, J lost 4 bases, and 20 bases lay in between.

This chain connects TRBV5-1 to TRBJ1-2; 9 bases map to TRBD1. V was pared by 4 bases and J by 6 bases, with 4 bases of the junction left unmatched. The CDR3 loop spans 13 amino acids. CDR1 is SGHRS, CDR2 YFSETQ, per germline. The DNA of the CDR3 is TGCGCCAGCAGCACCGGACAGGGGAATGGCTACACCTTC. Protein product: CASSTGQGNGYTF.

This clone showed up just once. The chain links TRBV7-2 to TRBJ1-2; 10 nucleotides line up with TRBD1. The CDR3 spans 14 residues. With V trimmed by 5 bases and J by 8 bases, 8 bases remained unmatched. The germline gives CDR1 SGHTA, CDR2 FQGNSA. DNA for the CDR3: TGTGCCAGCAGCGCGGGACAGGGGCCGGCAGGCTACACCTTC. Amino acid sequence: CASSAGQGPAGYTF.

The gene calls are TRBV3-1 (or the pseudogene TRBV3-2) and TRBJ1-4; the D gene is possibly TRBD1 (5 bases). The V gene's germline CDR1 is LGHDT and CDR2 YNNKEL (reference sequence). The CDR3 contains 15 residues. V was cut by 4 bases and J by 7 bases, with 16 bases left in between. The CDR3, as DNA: TGTGCCAGCAGCCCACGCCGGGGGGTCGGTGAAAAACTGTTTTTT. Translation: CASSPRRGVGEKLFF.

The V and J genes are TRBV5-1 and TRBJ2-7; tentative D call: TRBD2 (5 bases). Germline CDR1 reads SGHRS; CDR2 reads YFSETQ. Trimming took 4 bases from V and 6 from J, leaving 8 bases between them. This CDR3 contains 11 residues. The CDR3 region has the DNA TGCGCCAGCAGCCGCGGGCGCGAGCAGTACTTC. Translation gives CASSRGREQYF.

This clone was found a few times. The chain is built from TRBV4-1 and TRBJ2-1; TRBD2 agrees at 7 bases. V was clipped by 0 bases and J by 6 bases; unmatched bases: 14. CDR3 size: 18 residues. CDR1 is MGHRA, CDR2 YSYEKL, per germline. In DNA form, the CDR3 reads TGCGCCAGCAGCCAAGATTGGAGAGCGGGGCCCCAAATCAATGAGCAGTTCTTC. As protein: CASSQDWRAGPQINEQFF.

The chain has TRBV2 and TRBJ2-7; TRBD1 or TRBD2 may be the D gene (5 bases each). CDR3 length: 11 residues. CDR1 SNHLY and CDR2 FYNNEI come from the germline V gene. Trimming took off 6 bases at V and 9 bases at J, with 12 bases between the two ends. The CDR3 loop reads CASSTGLWQYF. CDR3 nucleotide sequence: TGTGCCAGCAGCACGGGGCTTTGGCAGTACTTC.

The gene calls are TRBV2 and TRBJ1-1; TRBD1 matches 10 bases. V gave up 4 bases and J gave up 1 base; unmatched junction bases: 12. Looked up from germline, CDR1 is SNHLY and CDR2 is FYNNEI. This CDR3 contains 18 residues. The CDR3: CASSGGAGQGIANTEAFF. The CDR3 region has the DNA TGTGCCAGCAGTGGAGGGGCGGGACAGGGGATCGCGAACACTGAAGCTTTCTTT.

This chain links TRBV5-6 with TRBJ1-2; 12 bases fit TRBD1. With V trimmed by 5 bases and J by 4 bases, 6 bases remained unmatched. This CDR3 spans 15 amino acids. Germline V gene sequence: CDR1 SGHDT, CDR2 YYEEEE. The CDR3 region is CASRRGQGAGYGYTF. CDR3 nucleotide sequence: TGTGCCAGCAGAAGGGGACAGGGGGCGGGCTATGGCTACACCTTC.

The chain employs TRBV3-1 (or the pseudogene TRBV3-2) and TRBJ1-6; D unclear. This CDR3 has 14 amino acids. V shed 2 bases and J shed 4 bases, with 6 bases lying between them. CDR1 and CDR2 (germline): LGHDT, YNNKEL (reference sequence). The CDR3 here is CASSQRQYNSPLHF. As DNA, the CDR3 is TGTGCCAGCAGCCAAAGACAATATAATTCACCCCTCCACTTT.

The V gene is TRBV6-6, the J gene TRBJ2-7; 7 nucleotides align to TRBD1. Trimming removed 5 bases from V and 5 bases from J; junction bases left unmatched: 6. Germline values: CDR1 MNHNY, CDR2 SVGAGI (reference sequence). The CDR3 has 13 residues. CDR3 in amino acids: CASSNRGFNEQYF. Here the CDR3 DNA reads TGTGCCAGCAGTAACAGGGGTTTCAACGAGCAGTACTTC.

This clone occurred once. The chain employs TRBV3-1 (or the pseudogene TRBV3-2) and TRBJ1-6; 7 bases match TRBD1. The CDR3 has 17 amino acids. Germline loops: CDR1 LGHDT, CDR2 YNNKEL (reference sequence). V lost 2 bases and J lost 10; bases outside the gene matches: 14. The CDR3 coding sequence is TGTGCCAGCAGCCAAAAACTCCGACAGGGAGCGTGGTCACCCCTCCACTTT. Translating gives CASSQKLRQGAWSPLHF.

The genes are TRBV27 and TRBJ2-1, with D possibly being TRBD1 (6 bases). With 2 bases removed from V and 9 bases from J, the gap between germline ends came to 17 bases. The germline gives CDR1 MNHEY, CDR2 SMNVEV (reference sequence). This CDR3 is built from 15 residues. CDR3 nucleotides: TGTGCCAGCAGTTTAAGGGGACAAGCATGGAGTGAGCAGTTCTTC. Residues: CASSLRGQAWSEQFF.

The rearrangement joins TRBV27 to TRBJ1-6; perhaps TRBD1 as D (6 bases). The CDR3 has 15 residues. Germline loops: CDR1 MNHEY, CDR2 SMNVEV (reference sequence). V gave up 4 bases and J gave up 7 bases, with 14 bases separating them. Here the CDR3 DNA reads TGTGCCAGCAGTTCCCCGCCAGGGGCGAATTCACCCCTCCACTTT. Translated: CASSSPPGANSPLHF.

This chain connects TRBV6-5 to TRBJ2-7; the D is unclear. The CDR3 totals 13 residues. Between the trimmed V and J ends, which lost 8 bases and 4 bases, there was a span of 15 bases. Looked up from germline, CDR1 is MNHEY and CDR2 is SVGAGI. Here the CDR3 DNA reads TGTGCCAGCCGCCGAGCCCCGAGTTACGAGCAGTACTTC. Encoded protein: CASRRAPSYEQYF.

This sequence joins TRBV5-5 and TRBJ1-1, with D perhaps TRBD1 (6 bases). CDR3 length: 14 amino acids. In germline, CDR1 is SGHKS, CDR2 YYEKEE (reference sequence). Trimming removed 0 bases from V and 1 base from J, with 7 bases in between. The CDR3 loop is CASSLDRANTEAFF. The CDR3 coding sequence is TGTGCCAGCAGCTTGGACAGGGCGAACACTGAAGCTTTCTTT.

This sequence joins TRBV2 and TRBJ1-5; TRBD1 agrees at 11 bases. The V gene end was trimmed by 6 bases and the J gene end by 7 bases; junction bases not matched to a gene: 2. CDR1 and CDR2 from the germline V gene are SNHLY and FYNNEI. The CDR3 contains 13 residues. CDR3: CASRGTGGQPQHF. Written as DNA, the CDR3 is TGTGCCAGCAGGGGGACAGGGGGGCAGCCCCAGCATTTT.

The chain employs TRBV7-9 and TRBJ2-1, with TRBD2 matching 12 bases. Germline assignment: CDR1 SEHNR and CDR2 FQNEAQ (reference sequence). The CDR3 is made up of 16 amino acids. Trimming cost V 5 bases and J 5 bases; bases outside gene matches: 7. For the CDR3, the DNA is TGTGCCAGCAGCACAACTAGCGGGGGGAGTGACAATGAGCAGTTCTTC. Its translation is CASSTTSGGSDNEQFF.

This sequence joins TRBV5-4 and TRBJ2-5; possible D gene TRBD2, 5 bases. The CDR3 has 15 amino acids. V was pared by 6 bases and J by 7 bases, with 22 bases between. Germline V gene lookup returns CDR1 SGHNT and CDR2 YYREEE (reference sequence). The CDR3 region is CASNLRRVVMVTQYF. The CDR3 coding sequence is TGTGCCAGCAACCTCCGGCGGGTGGTAATGGTGACCCAGTACTTC.

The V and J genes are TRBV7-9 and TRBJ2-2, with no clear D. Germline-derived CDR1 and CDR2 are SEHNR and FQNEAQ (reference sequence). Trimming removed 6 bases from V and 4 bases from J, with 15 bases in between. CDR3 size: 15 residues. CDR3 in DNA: TGTGCCAGCAGGATGGTGGCGGCGAGCACCGGGGAGCTGTTTTTT. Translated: CASRMVAASTGELFF.